This is a list of T cell receptor beta chains from one sample in a study of blood T cell repertoires in COVID-19. Profiled with immunoSEQ multiplex PCR; TCRdb holds only in-frame clones, not every one. Of 150,000 to 200,000 clones listed, over 75% were seen once; the top ten hold approximately 10%. The specimen was PBMCs or T cells enriched from blood (not recorded which). These receptors originate from a man aged 45-65 years who had recovered from COVID-19. Each CDR3 is given with its conserved first and last residue. D genes are given only for firm matches. Clone size is not always given. Where it is, it says once, few, many or a class for expanded clones.

NA	few	TRBV12-3/TRBV12-4	TRBJ1-5	TGTGCCAGCAGTTTTAGTTGGACAGCCCAGCATTTT	CASSFSWTAQHF
TRBD1	NA	TRBV12-5	TRBJ2-1	TGTGCTAGTGGTTTGGGGGCTACGACAGGGGGCTTGGGAAATGAGCAGTTCTTC	CASGLGATTGGLGNEQFF
NA	NA	TRBV5-1	TRBJ1-1	TGCGCCAGCAGCTTGGATAAAAGTAGAGGCACTGAAGCTTTCTTT	CASSLDKSRGTEAFF
NA	few	TRBV5-1	TRBJ1-2	TGCGCCAGCAGTCTAGAGGGAAACTATGGCTACACCTTC	CASSLEGNYGYTF
TRBD2	NA	TRBV19	TRBJ2-1	TGTGCCAGTAGTACCCACGGGAGGGGTAGCGGAGCCTACAATGAGCAGTTCTTC	CASSTHGRGSGAYNEQFF
TRBD2	NA	TRBV24-1	TRBJ2-5	TGTGCCACCAGTGAGGGACTACCCGAAGAGACCCAGTACTTC	CATSEGLPEETQYF
TRBD1	NA	TRBV3-1/TRBV3-2	TRBJ1-1	TGTGCCAGCAGCAGCCGGGACAGGGGCACTGAAGCTTTCTTT	CASSSRDRGTEAFF
TRBD1	NA	TRBV3-1/TRBV3-2	TRBJ2-2	TGTGCCAGCAGCTCTCAGACAGGGGCGAACACCGGGGAGCTGTTTTTT	CASSSQTGANTGELFF
TRBD1	NA	TRBV19	TRBJ2-3	TGTGCCAGTACTGATAGGGGGCGGAGCGCAGATACGCAATATTTT	CASTDRGRSADTQYF
TRBD2	NA	TRBV19	TRBJ2-5	TGTGCCAGTAGGATGGGACTACAAGAGACCCAGTACTTC	CASRMGLQETQYF
TRBD1	NA	TRBV12-3/TRBV12-4	TRBJ1-2	TGTGCCACAGGACAGGGGGCCTTCTATGGCTACACCTTC	CATGQGAFYGYTF
TRBD2	NA	TRBV19	TRBJ2-3	TGTGCCAGTAGATTGGCGGGGGAGACGCAGTATTTT	CASRLAGETQYF
TRBD1	NA	TRBV6-5	TRBJ1-2	TGTGCCAGCAGTTCCGGGACAGGGGTCGGTGGCTACACCTTC	CASSSGTGVGGYTF
NA	NA	TRBV5-1	TRBJ2-2	TGCGCCAGCAGCTTGGCCTGGGACACCGCCGGGGAGCTGTTTTTT	CASSLAWDTAGELFF
TRBD2	NA	TRBV7-9	TRBJ2-4	TGTGCCAGCAGTCGTACTAGCGGGGGGGCCAGGAGCAAAAACATTCAGTACTTC	CASSRTSGGARSKNIQYF
TRBD2	NA	TRBV6-5	TRBJ2-1	TGTGCCAGCGACAGAGCGGGAGGCTACAATGAGCAGTTCTTC	CASDRAGGYNEQFF
TRBD1	once	TRBV9	TRBJ1-6	TGTGCCAGCAGCGGGCCCAGGGGGAACCCGGGCTCACCCCTCCACTTT	CASSGPRGNPGSPLHF
TRBD1	NA	TRBV6-5	TRBJ2-7	TGTGCCAGCAGTTACTCTGGGACAGGGGTTTACGAGCAGTACTTC	CASSYSGTGVYEQYF
NA	once	TRBV18	TRBJ2-3	TGTGCCAGCTCACCACCTCTCCGGGGCACAGATACGCAGTATTTT	CASSPPLRGTDTQYF
TRBD2	NA	TRBV19	TRBJ2-1	TGTGCCAGTATCCAGCGGGACGCCAGCTCCTACAATGAGCAGTTCTTC	CASIQRDASSYNEQFF